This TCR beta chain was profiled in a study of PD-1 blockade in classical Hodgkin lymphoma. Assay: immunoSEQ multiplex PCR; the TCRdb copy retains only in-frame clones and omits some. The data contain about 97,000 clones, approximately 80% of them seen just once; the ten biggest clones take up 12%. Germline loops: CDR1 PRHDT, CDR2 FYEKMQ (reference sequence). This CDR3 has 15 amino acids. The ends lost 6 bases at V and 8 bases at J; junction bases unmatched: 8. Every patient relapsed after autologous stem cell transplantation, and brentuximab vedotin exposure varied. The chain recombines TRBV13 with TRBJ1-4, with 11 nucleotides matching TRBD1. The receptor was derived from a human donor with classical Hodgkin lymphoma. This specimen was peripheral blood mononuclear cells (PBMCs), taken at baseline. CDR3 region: CASRTVGTGGEKLFF. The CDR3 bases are TGTGCCAGCAGAACCGTCGGGACAGGGGGAGAAAAACTGTTTTTT.